What follows are 5 T cell receptor beta chains derived from one specimen sequenced in a study of identical twins. TCRdb re-called the 5' RACE reads through MiXCR, storing one row per CDR3 protein. Of about 220,000 distinct CDR3 sequences in the sample, around 6.8% were seen once. The same data also went into a second study, on yellow fever vaccine responses in identical twins.

The source material was memory (CD45RO+) T cells sorted from blood. The receptors here all came from a woman younger than 30 in good health.

CDR3 sequence reads: CASSTDYSTDTQYF. CDR3 DNA: TGTGCCAGCAGCACTGACTATTCCACAGATACGCAGTATTTT. This chain uses TRBV7-2 with TRBJ2-3; D perhaps matches TRBD2 (5 bases). The V and J ends lost 5 bases and 2 bases respectively, with 11 bases between them. The germline V gene encodes CDR1 SGHTA and CDR2 FQGNSA. The CDR3 covers 14 residues.

This chain links TRBV24-1 with TRBJ1-1; the D gene is possibly TRBD1 (5 bases). Germline assignment: CDR1 KGHDR and CDR2 SFDVKD. V was cut by 3 bases and J by 5 bases, with 12 bases left in between. CDR3 length: 14 amino acids. Here the CDR3 DNA reads TGTGCCACCAGTGATCCGGGACGCGGTACTGAAGCTTTCTTT. Amino acid sequence: CATSDPGRGTEAFF.

In this sample, this clonotype turned up many times. The rearrangement links TRBV5-1 to TRBJ2-3; 10 nucleotides match TRBD2. V lost 5 bases, J lost 2 bases, and 8 bases stayed unmatched. CDR3 length: 16 residues. From germline, CDR1 is SGHRS and CDR2 YFSETQ. This chain's CDR3 is CASRAGLADFTDTQYF. DNA for the CDR3: TGCGCCAGCAGAGCCGGACTAGCGGACTTCACAGATACGCAGTATTTT.

This sequence joins TRBV5-1 and TRBJ2-3, with D hard to call. In germline, CDR1 is SGHRS, CDR2 YFSETQ. The germline V and J ends were trimmed by 7 bases and 4 bases, with 7 bases remaining between them. This CDR3 has 11 residues. The CDR3 is CASSMADTQYF. The DNA for the CDR3 is TGCGCCAGCTCAATGGCAGATACGCAGTATTTT.

The rearrangement uses TRBV6-5 and TRBJ2-1, with TRBD2 identical over 12 bases. This CDR3 is built from 15 residues. The ends lost 2 bases at V and 6 bases at J; junction bases unmatched: 2. CDR1 and CDR2 from the germline V gene are MNHEY and SVGAGI. The chain's CDR3 is CASSYQLAGGNEQFF. The CDR3 DNA sequence: TGTGCCAGCAGTTACCAACTAGCGGGAGGCAATGAGCAGTTCTTC.